This T cell receptor (beta chain) stems from a study of Graves' ophthalmopathy and Graves' hyperthyroidism. The CDR3 runs 16 residues. Trimming cost V 6 bases and J 2 bases; bases outside gene matches: 7. In germline, CDR1 is WSHSY, CDR2 SAAADI. Notes on this clonotype: No antigen is known for it.

Broader study findings: Most expanded clonotypes from thyroid (those above 0.001 frequency) were also found in blood.

RNA transcripts were the source from which TCR beta CDR3 regions were amplified. A first-round RT-PCR used HTBI primers, followed by a second-round multiplex PCR. TCRdb fed the multiplex PCR reads into MiXCR, producing one record per CDR3 protein. Altogether some 1.1 million distinct CDR3 sequences are present, about 38% being singletons, with the ten largest covering more than 9.5%. What was sequenced was peripheral blood or thyroid tissue (not recorded which). The TCR was taken from an adult man with Graves' hyperthyroidism. V is TRBV10-2 and J is TRBJ2-7; 13 nucleotides line up with TRBD2. The chain's CDR3 is CASSQGGLAGAYEQYF. CDR3 DNA sequence: TGCGCCAGCAGCCAAGGCGGACTAGCGGGAGCCTACGAGCAGTACTTC.